These 13 T cell receptor beta chains were sequenced from one sample in a study of response to subunit inactivated influenza vaccine. A single record per CDR3 protein comes from TCRdb applying MiXCR to the RT-PCR reads. The sample carries under 500,000 distinct CDR3 sequences, about 10% recorded once. The sample consisted of PBMCs from blood, taken about 40 days after vaccination. These receptors were obtained from a man aged 50 to 60 who received an inactivated influenza vaccine.

This clonotype was counted between two and nine times. The V call is TRBV6-5, the J call TRBJ2-1; D assignment may be TRBD1 or TRBD2 (6 bases each). This CDR3 comprises 19 residues. CDR1 is MNHEY, CDR2 SVGAGI, per germline. Trimming took off 0 bases at V and 9 bases at J, with 27 bases between the two ends. The CDR3 DNA reads TGTGCCAGCAGTTACTCGAGGGGCTCTTTTGCGGGACAACAGGGTGAGCAGTTCTTC. Amino acid sequence: CASSYSRGSFAGQQGEQFF.

This clonotype came up a few times. The chain links TRBV20-1 to TRBJ1-6; 9 bases align to TRBD1. CDR1 is DFQATT, CDR2 SNEGSKA, per germline (reference sequence). This CDR3 region has 15 residues. The V and J ends lost 1 base and 7 bases, in that order; junction bases with no gene match: 5. The CDR3 region is CSARGFDRGNSPLHF. The CDR3 DNA reads as TGCAGTGCTAGAGGCTTCGACAGGGGGAATTCACCCCTCCACTTT.

Concerning this clonotype: Sequence at one end of the junction differs from germline and may be a read error. This sequence joins TRBV12-3 or TRBV12-4 and TRBJ2-3; the match to TRBD2 covers 8 bases. This CDR3 is built from 12 residues. The CDR3 spells CASRYPGTSIHF. The CDR3, as DNA: TGTGCCAGCAGATACCCCGGGACTAGTATCCATTTT.

The rearrangement uses TRBV6-2 or TRBV6-3 and TRBJ2-7; perhaps TRBD1 as D (5 bases). The CDR3 extends over 12 amino acids. The V and J ends lost 6 bases and 2 bases respectively, with 8 bases between them. The germline CDR1 and CDR2 sequences are MNHEY and SVGEGT. The CDR3 spells CASRQEPYEQYF. DNA of the CDR3: TGTGCCAGCAGACAGGAGCCCTACGAGCAGTACTTC.

CDR3 in amino acids: CASSSYLRDLNIQYF. CDR3 sequence (DNA): TGTGCCAGCAGCTCGTACCTCAGGGATTTGAACATTCAGTACTTC. This chain joins TRBV7-9 and TRBJ2-4; tentatively, D is TRBD1 (5 bases). Trimming took off 4 bases at V and 7 bases at J, with 17 bases between the two ends. The germline V gene has CDR1 SEHNR and CDR2 FQNEAQ (reference sequence). The CDR3 length is 15 residues.

The gene calls are TRBV5-5 and TRBJ2-5; 9 nucleotides line up with TRBD2. There are 16 residues in the CDR3. V shed 0 bases, J shed 4 bases, and the junction held 7 bases outside the gene matches. The germline gives CDR1 SGHKS, CDR2 YYEKEE (reference sequence). DNA for the CDR3: TGTGCCAGCAGCTTGGTTTGGGCGGGGGGGCGAGAGACCCAGTACTTC. Translated, it gives CASSLVWAGGRETQYF.

This clonotype was observed at least ten times. The chain has TRBV29-1 and TRBJ2-1, with D possibly being TRBD1 (6 bases). This CDR3 region has 14 residues. V shed 7 bases and J shed 7 bases, with 20 bases lying between them. Germline lookup yields CDR1 SQVTM and CDR2 ANQGSEA. CDR3 DNA: TGCAGCGCCGACGGTGGGGGCGCACTAAATGAGCAGTTCTTC. Amino acid sequence: CSADGGGALNEQFF.

This clonotype occurred a few times. V usage is TRBV19 and J usage is TRBJ1-2, with 8 bases aligning to TRBD1. CDR1 and CDR2 (germline): LNHDA, SQIVND (reference sequence). The junction had 8 bases not matched to a gene; V was cut back by 7 bases and J by 10 bases. The CDR3 extends over 12 amino acids. The CDR3 region is CASNYRGDDYTF. The CDR3 DNA reads TGTGCCAGTAACTACAGGGGGGACGACTACACCTTC.

The rearrangement links TRBV9 to TRBJ2-7, with 9 bases that match TRBD1. The J segment lost 2 bases and the V segment lost 4 bases, leaving 13 bases of the junction unmatched. Germline V CDR1 and CDR2: SGDLS, YYNGEE. The CDR3 is 17 amino acids. CDR3 nucleotide sequence: TGTGCCAGCAGCCCTCAGGGACAGGGACTGGGGGCCTACGAGCAGTACTTC. Translated: CASSPQGQGLGAYEQYF. The full variable domain, its missing parts supplied by reference TRBV9 and TRBJ2-7, is DSGVTQTPKHLITATGQRVTLRCSPRSGDLSVYWYQQSLDQGLQFLIQYYNGEERAKGNILERFSAQQFPDLHSELNLSSLELGDSALYFCASSPQGQGLGAYEQYFGPGTRLTVT.

The rearrangement links TRBV5-6 to TRBJ2-3; 8 bases line up with TRBD1. In germline, CDR1 is SGHDT, CDR2 YYEEEE. CDR3 length: 16 residues. Unmatched junction bases numbered 8, after V lost 4 bases and J lost 1 base. Here the CDR3 DNA reads TGTGCCAGCAGCCCGACCGGGACAGGAGGCACAGATACGCAGTATTTT. Encoded protein: CASSPTGTGGTDTQYF.

This clonotype was seen only a few times. The genes are TRBV12-3 or TRBV12-4 and TRBJ2-4, with D unresolved. This CDR3 spans 12 amino acids. Trimming shortened V by 5 bases and J by 2 bases, and 4 bases separated the two germline ends. The CDR3 bases are TGTGCCAGCAGTGAGACCAAAAACATTCAGTACTTC. It yields the protein CASSETKNIQYF.

This clonotype was counted a few times. V is TRBV12-3 or TRBV12-4 and J is TRBJ2-7; D possibly corresponds to TRBD2 (5 bases). The CDR3 has 14 amino acids. V was trimmed by 6 bases and J by 3 bases, leaving 15 bases between them. DNA for the CDR3: TGTGCCAGCAGCCACGCGGGCCTCGGCTACGAGCAGTACTTC. This codes for CASSHAGLGYEQYF.

This clonotype was counted many times. The chain links TRBV20-1 to TRBJ2-5; D not certain. The CDR3 length is 15 residues. The germline gives CDR1 DFQATT, CDR2 SNEGSKA (reference sequence). Between the trimmed V and J ends, which lost 1 base and 5 bases, there was a span of 17 bases. The CDR3 DNA follows: TGCAGTGCTAGAGTTAGTTTTGACCCAGCGGAGACCCAGTACTTC. Amino acid sequence: CSARVSFDPAETQYF.